A selection of T cell receptor beta chains follows, all from one sample in a study of memory CD4+ T cells and cytomegalovirus serostatus. The method was immunoSEQ multiplex PCR; TCRdb's version includes in-frame clones alone and lacks a portion of them. The sample records 35,000 to 50,000 clones, 65% to 85% being singletons. Sequences were obtained from memory CD4+ T cells from blood. These receptors all stem from an adult in good health and CMV-seronegative. The CDR3 runs from the conserved cysteine through the conserved F or W. The order of the fields is CDR3 protein, CDR3 DNA, J gene, clone size, D gene, V gene. The D gene is left open where the match is weak. Expanded clones get a size class; other rows say once, few or many, or leave the size out.

CASSELGTANNSPLHF TGTGCCAGCAGTGAATTGGGGACAGCGAATAATTCACCCCTCCACTTT TRBJ1-6 NA TRBD1 TRBV2
CASSLGFGFGANEKLFF TGTGCCAGCAGCTTAGGTTTCGGGTTCGGAGCTAATGAAAAACTGTTTTTT TRBJ1-4 once NA TRBV7-2
CASSEGALHPYNEQFF TGTGCCAGCAGTGAAGGGGCCCTGCACCCCTACAATGAGCAGTTCTTC TRBJ2-1 NA NA TRBV6-1
CASSIVLGAYEQYF TGTGCCAGTAGTATAGTGTTGGGGGCCTACGAGCAGTACTTC TRBJ2-7 NA NA TRBV19
CASRQTTEDYSYEQYF TGCGCCAGCCGCCAAACCACAGAGGACTATTCCTACGAGCAGTACTTC TRBJ2-7 NA NA TRBV5-1
CASTRDRGGNQPQHF TGTGCCAGTACCAGGGACAGGGGAGGCAATCAGCCCCAGCATTTT TRBJ1-5 NA TRBD1 TRBV19
CASRPTGNYGYTF TGTGCCAGCAGGCCGACAGGGAACTATGGCTACACCTTC TRBJ1-2 NA TRBD1 TRBV28
CASSPLGTALRWGYTF TGTGCCAGCAGCCCACTGGGGACAGCCCTCAGATGGGGCTACACCTTC TRBJ1-2 once TRBD1 TRBV5-5
CASSVGGRSHNEQFF TGTGCCAGCAGCGTAGGAGGGCGGTCTCACAATGAGCAGTTCTTC TRBJ2-1 once NA TRBV9
CASSLGPGQGFIEYF TGTGCCAGCAGCTTAGGGCCGGGACAGGGTTTCATTGAGTACTTC TRBJ2-7 NA TRBD1 TRBV7-8
CASRYDSRVGTEAFF TGTGCCAGCAGATATGATTCCAGGGTAGGAACTGAAGCTTTCTTT TRBJ1-1 NA NA TRBV2
CASSSPGQRNHEAFF TGTGCCAGCAGTTCGCCTGGACAGAGAAATCATGAAGCTTTCTTT TRBJ1-1 NA NA TRBV28
CASFPRHTRDTGELFF TGTGCCAGCTTTCCTAGGCATACTCGGGACACCGGGGAGCTGTTTTTT TRBJ2-2 NA NA TRBV2
CASSSSRDMPAKNIQYF TGTGCCAGCAGCTCTAGCCGGGACATGCCTGCCAAAAACATTCAGTACTTC TRBJ2-4 NA NA TRBV7-8
CASSPSSGGGQQYF TGCGCCAGCAGCCCTTCTAGCGGGGGGGGCCAGCAGTATTTT TRBJ2-3 NA TRBD2 TRBV5-1
CASSSTGLDYGYTF TGTGCCAGCAGCTCTACAGGGTTAGACTATGGCTACACCTTC TRBJ1-2 NA NA TRBV5-6
CSVGQAAYEQYF TGCAGCGTAGGACAGGCAGCCTACGAGCAGTACTTC TRBJ2-7 NA TRBD1 TRBV29-1
CASSLGDSFSGNTIYF TGCGCCAGCAGCTTGGGGGACAGCTTCTCTGGAAACACCATATATTTT TRBJ1-3 NA TRBD1 TRBV5-1
CASSQVLGLNSQNYGYTF TGTGCCAGCAGCCAAGTACTGGGACTGAATAGTCAAAACTATGGCTACACCTTC TRBJ1-2 NA NA TRBV14
CASSLSGGISYEQYF TGTGCCAGCAGCCTTAGCGGGGGGATTTCCTACGAGCAGTACTTC TRBJ2-7 NA TRBD2 TRBV7-2
CASRGNRGRQPQHF TGTGCCAGCAGAGGTAACAGGGGGCGGCAGCCCCAGCATTTT TRBJ1-5 once TRBD1 TRBV2
CASSSEGGITEAFF TGCGCCAGCAGCTCGGAGGGGGGGATCACTGAAGCTTTCTTT TRBJ1-1 NA NA TRBV5-1
CASSEKVLTGNTIYF TGTGCCAGCAGTGAAAAAGTGCTTACCGGAAACACCATATATTTT TRBJ1-3 medium-sized NA TRBV6-1
CASRKTGDVWETQYF TGTGCCAGCAGAAAAACAGGGGATGTTTGGGAGACCCAGTACTTC TRBJ2-5 NA TRBD1 TRBV11-2
CASRRTPNTGELFF TGTGCCAGCAGAAGGACACCGAACACCGGGGAGCTGTTTTTT TRBJ2-2 NA NA TRBV2
CASSLGQTSYNYGYTF TGTGCCAGCAGCTTAGGGCAGACCTCTTATAACTATGGCTACACCTTC TRBJ1-2 NA NA TRBV7-2
CASSDPGGAHEQYF TGCGCCAGCAGCGACCCGGGGGGGGCCCACGAGCAGTACTTC TRBJ2-7 once TRBD2 TRBV5-1
CASSQDSGVGQPQHF TGCGCCAGCAGCCAAGATAGTGGGGTCGGGCAGCCCCAGCATTTT TRBJ1-5 NA NA TRBV4-1
CASSMVPSGTRNYGYTF TGTGCCAGTAGTATGGTTCCGTCAGGGACAAGGAACTATGGCTACACCTTC TRBJ1-2 few NA TRBV19
CASSLASSGELFF TGTGCCAGCAGCTTGGCGTCGAGCGGGGAGCTGTTTTTT TRBJ2-2 few NA TRBV5-4
CASSGAGGTDTQYF TGTGCCAGCAGTGGGGCTGGAGGCACAGATACGCAGTATTTT TRBJ2-3 once NA TRBV6-1
CASSSGLAVNTGELFF TGCGCCAGCAGCTCGGGACTAGCGGTTAACACCGGGGAGCTGTTTTTT TRBJ2-2 NA TRBD2 TRBV5-1
CASRRSGGPYNEQFF TGTGCCAGCAGGCGTAGCGGGGGACCCTACAATGAGCAGTTCTTC TRBJ2-1 NA TRBD2 TRBV14
CASSSPGGGSPLHF TGTGCCAGCAGCTCACCAGGAGGGGGTTCACCCCTCCACTTT TRBJ1-6 NA NA TRBV11-1
CASSLGPQVMNTIYF TGTGCCAGCAGCTTAGGGCCGCAAGTAATGAACACCATATATTTT TRBJ1-3 NA NA TRBV11-2
CASSPFSQETQYF TGTGCCAGCAGCCCCTTTAGCCAAGAGACCCAGTACTTC TRBJ2-5 few NA TRBV6-6
CASSFQTSGTYNEQFF TGTGCCAGCAGTTTTCAGACTAGCGGAACGTACAATGAGCAGTTCTTC TRBJ2-1 NA TRBD2 TRBV4-2